The rows below give T cell receptor beta chains drawn from one sample of a study of shared clonotypes between healthy human individuals. Repertoires were generated with immunoSEQ multiplex PCR, while TCRdb's copy carries only in-frame clones and drops some. The sample has approximately 440,000 clones; roughly 80% are singletons. The sequenced material came from PBMCs. These receptor sequences come from a woman in her thirties or forties in good health. Some clones in this sample may be carry-over from other donors' samples. The CDR3 runs from the conserved cysteine through the conserved F or W. D genes are given only for firm matches. Clone size is stated in some rows and not others, as once, few, many or a class when expanded.

j_gene,abundance,d_gene,v_gene,CDR3aa,CDR3nt
TRBJ2-5,NA,TRBD2,TRBV18,CASSPFSGGGEETQYF,TGTGCCAGCTCACCATTTTCCGGCGGGGGAGAGGAGACCCAGTACTTC
TRBJ2-7,NA,TRBD2,TRBV29-1,CSVVRAGAGEQYF,TGCAGCGTTGTAAGAGCGGGAGCGGGCGAGCAGTACTTC
TRBJ1-3,NA,NA,TRBV30,CAWSPGQLESGNTIYF,TGTGCCTGGAGTCCAGGACAGTTAGAGTCTGGAAACACCATATATTTT
TRBJ1-1,NA,NA,TRBV2,CASSVNTEAFF,TGTGCCAGCAGTGTCAACACTGAAGCTTTCTTT
TRBJ2-7,NA,TRBD1,TRBV15,CATSRGGTGSSYEQYF,TGTGCCACCAGCAGAGGTGGGACAGGTAGCTCCTACGAGCAGTACTTC
TRBJ1-3,NA,NA,TRBV18,CASSPLAALQRSSGNTIYF,TGTGCCAGCTCACCATTGGCTGCCCTACAGCGAAGCTCTGGAAACACCATATATTTT
TRBJ2-7,NA,NA,TRBV27,CASSQGTGMVNEQYF,TGTGCCAGCAGTCAAGGGACGGGGATGGTCAACGAGCAGTACTTC
TRBJ2-2,NA,NA,TRBV5-1,CASGLGQLAGELFF,TGCGCCAGCGGACTGGGGCAGCTCGCCGGGGAGCTGTTTTTT
TRBJ2-2,few,NA,TRBV7-7,CASSPHGSVSLFF,TGTGCTAGCAGCCCTCACGGGTCCGTGTCGCTGTTTTTT
TRBJ2-7,NA,NA,TRBV29-1,CSVEVWTRSYEQYF,TGCAGCGTTGAAGTATGGACGCGCTCCTACGAGCAGTACTTC
TRBJ2-7,NA,NA,TRBV11-3,CASSNMVDPRGEQYF,TGTGCCAGCAGCAATATGGTGGACCCGCGGGGCGAGCAGTACTTC
TRBJ2-3,NA,TRBD2,TRBV13,CASSLVALAGTDTQYF,TGTGCCAGCAGCTTAGTCGCCCTAGCGGGCACAGATACGCAGTATTTT
TRBJ1-1,NA,NA,TRBV5-1,CASSQVVENTEAFF,TGCGCCAGCAGCCAGGTAGTCGAGAACACTGAAGCTTTCTTT
TRBJ1-5,few,NA,TRBV7-1,CASSPPGGQPQHF,TGTGCCAGCAGCCCCCCGGGTGGTCAGCCCCAGCATTTT
TRBJ2-3,few,TRBD2,TRBV11-2,CASGASGGIWTDTQYF,TGTGCCAGCGGGGCTAGCGGGGGGATTTGGACAGATACGCAGTATTTT
TRBJ2-7,NA,NA,TRBV30,CAWTPWGVGSSYEQYF,TGTGCCTGGACCCCCTGGGGAGTCGGAAGCTCCTACGAGCAGTACTTC
TRBJ2-7,many,TRBD1,TRBV10-3,CAIKRTGRDVVLYF,TGTGCCATCAAACGGACAGGGAGAGACGTAGTGCTGTACTTC
TRBJ1-1,NA,NA,TRBV5-1,CASSNQGPTNTEAFF,TGCGCCAGCAGCAACCAGGGGCCTACGAACACTGAAGCTTTCTTT
TRBJ2-7,NA,TRBD1,TRBV7-8,CASSARDRGRYF,TGTGCCAGCAGCGCCCGGGACAGGGGGCGGTACTTC
TRBJ2-2,NA,NA,TRBV7-9,CASSSQANTGELFF,TGTGCCAGCTCAAGCCAAGCGAACACCGGGGAGCTGTTTTTT
TRBJ2-1,few,TRBD2,TRBV4-2,CASSQEGGRGFEQFF,TGTGCCAGCAGCCAAGAGGGCGGGAGAGGTTTTGAGCAGTTCTTC
TRBJ2-2,NA,TRBD1,TRBV7-3,CASSEGTGGYTGELFF,TGTGCCAGCAGCGAAGGGACAGGGGGTTACACCGGGGAGCTGTTTTTT
TRBJ2-7,NA,TRBD2,TRBV28,CASSRTSGSEQYF,TGTGCCAGCAGTCGGACTAGCGGGAGCGAGCAGTACTTC
TRBJ1-4,NA,NA,TRBV11-2,CASSLSGGANEKLFF,TGTGCCAGCAGCCTGAGTGGAGGGGCCAATGAAAAACTGTTTTTT
TRBJ2-5,NA,NA,TRBV5-6,CASSLATTQETQYF,TGTGCCAGCAGCTTAGCGACAACCCAAGAGACCCAGTACTTC
TRBJ1-5,many,NA,TRBV29-1,CSVEDPKGRAQHF,TGCAGCGTTGAAGATCCCAAGGGAAGGGCCCAGCATTTT
TRBJ1-5,NA,TRBD1,TRBV30,CAFSRTGGNQPQHF,TGTGCCTTTTCCCGGACAGGGGGCAATCAGCCCCAGCATTTT
TRBJ2-1,many,NA,TRBV25-1,CASSESRADSYNEQFF,TGTGCCAGCAGTGAATCCCGGGCAGACTCCTACAATGAGCAGTTCTTC
TRBJ2-2,NA,TRBD1,TRBV7-2,CASSIPGQGAAGELFF,TGTGCCAGCAGCATTCCGGGACAGGGGGCTGCCGGGGAGCTGTTTTTT
TRBJ2-5,NA,NA,TRBV9,CASSGLGEETQYF,TGTGCCAGCAGCGGACTCGGAGAAGAGACCCAGTACTTC
TRBJ2-2,NA,TRBD2,TRBV7-3,CASSAGLAGATGELFF,TGTGCCAGCAGCGCGGGACTAGCGGGAGCCACCGGGGAGCTGTTTTTT
TRBJ1-2,many,NA,TRBV30,CAFARDSYGYTF,TGTGCCTTTGCCCGGGACTCCTATGGCTACACCTTC
TRBJ2-2,few,NA,TRBV19,CATLAFGELFF,TGTGCCACTTTAGCGTTCGGGGAGCTGTTTTTT
TRBJ2-5,NA,NA,TRBV6-1,CASSDSRELETQYF,TGTGCCAGCAGTGACTCCCGGGAGTTGGAGACCCAGTACTTC
TRBJ2-3,NA,NA,TRBV27,CASTKARGIVADTQYF,TGTGCCAGCACCAAAGCACGAGGGATCGTCGCAGATACGCAGTATTTT
TRBJ2-1,NA,TRBD2,TRBV11-3,CASSLASGVYNEQFF,TGTGCCAGCAGCTTAGCTAGCGGGGTTTACAATGAGCAGTTCTTC
TRBJ2-1,NA,TRBD2,TRBV6-5,CATASGRAVEQFF,TGTGCCACCGCCAGCGGGAGGGCCGTTGAGCAGTTCTTC
TRBJ2-1,few,NA,TRBV11-2,CASSSGNEQFF,TGTGCCAGCAGCTCTGGGAATGAGCAGTTCTTC
TRBJ1-1,many,NA,TRBV30,CAWSNSRVRPNTEAFF,TGTGCCTGGAGTAATTCCAGGGTTAGGCCGAACACTGAAGCTTTCTTT
TRBJ2-1,NA,TRBD2,TRBV30,CAWSGGLARAGQFF,TGTGCCTGGAGTGGGGGACTAGCCCGGGCAGGGCAGTTCTTC
TRBJ2-4,NA,NA,TRBV5-4,CASSLAGMGIQYF,TGTGCCAGCAGCTTGGCAGGGATGGGGATTCAGTACTTC
TRBJ1-2,few,NA,TRBV10-3,CAISESNGGRDGYTF,TGTGCCATCAGTGAGTCGAATGGGGGCCGGGATGGCTACACCTTC
TRBJ1-1,NA,NA,TRBV19,CASSKSGLPNTEAFF,TGTGCCAGTAGTAAATCGGGACTCCCGAACACTGAAGCTTTCTTT
TRBJ1-4,many,NA,TRBV10-3,CASRRDPKEKLFF,TGTGCCAGCAGACGGGACCCGAAGGAAAAACTGTTTTTT
TRBJ2-5,NA,NA,TRBV7-2,CASSLVLGQKQETQYF,TGTGCCAGCAGCTTAGTTTTAGGGCAGAAACAAGAGACCCAGTACTTC
TRBJ2-7,NA,NA,TRBV5-5,CASSLGLTYEQYF,TGTGCCAGCAGCTTGGGACTTACCTACGAGCAGTACTTC
TRBJ2-7,NA,TRBD1,TRBV2,CASTGQGKHSYEQYF,TGTGCCAGCACGGGACAGGGAAAACATTCCTACGAGCAGTACTTC
TRBJ2-2,once,NA,TRBV28,CAGNPGELFF,TGTGCCGGCAACCCCGGGGAGCTGTTTTTT
TRBJ2-7,NA,NA,TRBV7-2,CASSWGLYKSYEQYF,TGTGCCAGCAGCTGGGGGTTGTACAAGTCCTACGAGCAGTACTTC
TRBJ2-3,NA,TRBD1,TRBV5-1,CASSSVWTGQGIGDTQYF,TGCGCCAGCAGCTCCGTTTGGACGGGACAGGGGATCGGAGATACGCAGTATTTT
TRBJ2-1,once,NA,TRBV6-6,CASSSGPFSSYNEQFF,TGTGCCAGCAGTTCTGGGCCCTTCAGCTCCTACAATGAGCAGTTCTTC
TRBJ2-5,NA,NA,TRBV18,CASSSQFGETQYF,TGTGCCAGCTCCTCTCAGTTCGGAGAGACCCAGTACTTC
TRBJ2-3,NA,NA,TRBV4-3,CASSQQPPAAGATDTQYF,TGCGCCAGCAGCCAACAACCCCCGGCCGCGGGGGCCACAGATACGCAGTATTTT
TRBJ1-2,NA,NA,TRBV6-1,CASSERAGTEGYGYTF,TGTGCCAGCAGTGAAAGGGCCGGGACCGAGGGGTATGGCTACACCTTC
TRBJ1-1,many,NA,TRBV2,CASSEGGFTTEAFF,TGTGCCAGCAGTGAGGGGGGGTTCACCACTGAAGCTTTCTTT